This T cell receptor (beta chain) was sequenced in a study of T cell responses to AZD1222 COVID-19 vaccine. Worth noting for this clone: The antigen is undetermined.

V shed 4 bases and J shed 1 base, with 13 bases lying between them. From germline, CDR1 is SGHVS and CDR2 FQNEAQ. The CDR3 is made up of 15 amino acids. General observations from the study: The donors showed a predominance of white British ancestry and of females, with possible underestimation of clonal diversity.

Generated by immunoSEQ multiplex PCR, the TCRdb table keeps only in-frame clones and is missing some. The table has tens of thousands of clones, around 88% seen once. The chain links TRBV7-8 to TRBJ1-2, with D possibly matching TRBD1 (5 bases). The TCR was taken from an adult in good health. The input for sequencing was peripheral blood, taken on day 0 of AZD1222 vaccination. CDR3: CASSSTATVNYGYTF. As DNA, the CDR3 is TGTGCCAGCAGCTCGACCGCGACAGTTAACTATGGCTACACCTTC.